These T cell receptor beta chains were read from a single sample in a study of cytomegalovirus exposure and HLA in healthy donors. Assay used: immunoSEQ multiplex PCR; TCRdb lists only in-frame clones, some missing. Among some 130,000 clones listed, around 80% were seen once. Sequencing input: PBMCs. The origin of the receptors is a man in his thirties or forties in good health and CMV-seropositive. CDR3s include the opening cysteine and the closing phenylalanine or tryptophan. The order of the fields is clone size, J gene, D gene, V gene, CDR3 protein, CDR3 DNA. A D gene is named only where the DNA matches it firmly. Clone size appears in some rows only: once, few, many, or a class for an expanded clone.

size: .
J: TRBJ1-1
D: TRBD1
V: TRBV7-9
CDR3: CASRPRDRVSEAFF
DNA: TGTGCCAGCAGGCCCCGGGACAGGGTGTCTGAAGCTTTCTTT

size: .
J: TRBJ1-6
D: .
V: TRBV7-8
CDR3: CASSLGRLHRAPGSPLHF
DNA: TGTGCCAGCAGCTTAGGACGTCTACACAGGGCCCCCGGTTCACCCCTCCACTTT

size: once
J: TRBJ1-1
D: TRBD1
V: TRBV4-2
CDR3: CASSQDTGGASEAFF
DNA: TGTGCCAGCAGCCAGGACACAGGGGGCGCAAGTGAAGCTTTCTTT

size: many
J: TRBJ1-1
D: .
V: TRBV6-1
CDR3: CASRGHRGAFF
DNA: TGTGCCAGCAGGGGACACCGTGGGGCTTTCTTT

size: .
J: TRBJ2-1
D: .
V: TRBV7-2
CDR3: CASSPSGLLYNEQFF
DNA: TGTGCCAGCAGCCCATCGGGACTTCTCTACAATGAGCAGTTCTTC

size: .
J: TRBJ1-4
D: TRBD1
V: TRBV4-3
CDR3: CASSQVGQDSAKLFF
DNA: TGCGCCAGCAGCCAAGTGGGACAGGACTCGGCGAAACTGTTTTTT

size: .
J: TRBJ2-5
D: TRBD2
V: TRBV10-3
CDR3: CAISASGGGAETQYF
DNA: TGTGCCATCAGTGCTTCCGGCGGGGGGGCGGAGACCCAGTACTTC

size: .
J: TRBJ2-3
D: .
V: TRBV18
CDR3: CASSPAGSGNTQYF
DNA: TGTGCCAGCTCACCCGCGGGTTCCGGAAATACGCAGTATTTT

size: .
J: TRBJ2-7
D: TRBD1
V: TRBV9
CDR3: CASSVGEGQGYEQYF
DNA: TGTGCCAGCAGCGTAGGCGAAGGACAGGGGTACGAGCAGTACTTC

size: .
J: TRBJ2-3
D: .
V: TRBV6-5
CDR3: CASGGGNTDTQYF
DNA: TGTGCCAGCGGGGGCGGAAACACAGATACGCAGTATTTT

size: few
J: TRBJ2-7
D: TRBD1
V: TRBV7-9
CDR3: CAGGQGGYEQYF
DNA: TGTGCCGGGGGACAGGGCGGCTACGAGCAGTACTTC

size: .
J: TRBJ1-1
D: TRBD1
V: TRBV18
CDR3: CASSPIATGQALNTEAFF
DNA: TGTGCCAGCTCACCAATTGCCACCGGACAGGCTCTTAACACTGAAGCTTTCTTT

size: few
J: TRBJ1-6
D: .
V: TRBV12-5
CDR3: CASANQGSSYNSPLHF
DNA: TGTGCTAGTGCCAACCAAGGGAGCTCCTATAATTCACCCCTCCACTTT